Below, one T cell receptor (beta chain) is given with its context. No antigen is known for it. Other DNA sequences in the sample encode the same CDR3. The sample is drawn from a study of radiotherapy plus CTLA-4 blockade in lung cancer. Study-wide background: Overall, 18% of patients showed an objective response, while approximately 28% attained disease control. Study results and limitations: Strongest reported response predictors: early blood clone changes and post-radiation interferon-beta. Tumor-origin TCR clones grew in blood after radiotherapy plus ipilimumab.

Focal radiation was given together with CTLA-4 blockade (ipilimumab) to patients with chemo-refractory metastatic non-small-cell lung cancer. Using immunoSEQ multiplex PCR, the repertoire was profiled, and TCRdb retains in-frame clones only, with some absent. The repertoire holds 85,000 to 100,000 clones, approximately 75% seen once, with over 11% in the top ten. The starting material was peripheral blood, obtained from a patient treated with radiotherapy plus ipilimumab. This TCR came from a human donor with non-small cell lung cancer that progressed on radiotherapy plus ipilimumab.

CDR3 DNA sequence: TGTGCCAGCAGTCCGACAGGAGGAAACTATGGCTACACCTTC. Its protein is CASSPTGGNYGYTF. J is TRBJ1-2 and V is TRBV6-5, with D maybe TRBD1 (6 bases). The CDR3 extends over 14 amino acids. V lost 5 bases and J lost 2, with 12 bases in between. From germline, CDR1 is MNHEY and CDR2 SVGAGI.